The clone carrying this T cell receptor (beta chain) appeared a few times. The record originates from a study of PD-L1 blockade in urothelial cancer. TCRdb's copy holds only in-frame clones and misses some; the assay was immunoSEQ multiplex PCR. The table includes 38,000 or so clones, around 83% detected once. The TCR comes from a man in his 60s with urothelial cancer. Sequenced here: PBMCs, sampled around atezolizumab (anti-PD-L1) treatment.

In DNA, the CDR3 is TGTGCCAGCAGTTGGCGGGCTGGAAACACCATATATTTT. Its protein is CASSWRAGNTIYF. This chain links TRBV6-5 with TRBJ1-3; no reliable D call. Germline CDR1 and CDR2: MNHEY and SVGAGI. Trimming shortened V by 4 bases and J by 2 bases, and 6 bases separated the two germline ends. The CDR3 is 13 amino acids.